This is a list of T cell receptor beta chains from one sample in a study of breast tumors, draining lymph nodes, adjacent tissues. TCRdb processed the multiplex PCR reads anew with MiXCR; each CDR3 protein has one entry. The top ten hold roughly 2% of the sample, which has some 130,000 distinct CDR3 sequences, around 20% seen once. Sample: axillary lymph node tissue. The receptors were sampled from a female donor with breast cancer. Some clones in this sample may be carry-over from other donors' samples. CDR3s include the opening cysteine and the closing phenylalanine or tryptophan. A D gene is named only where the DNA matches it firmly. Not every row has a clone size; where given, it reads once, few, many or a size class.

v_call: TRBV5-1; d_call: -; clone_size: many; j_call: TRBJ1-4; cdr3_nt: TGCGCCAGCAGCTTGGGCATAACTAATGAAAAACTGTTTTTT; cdr3_aa: CASSLGITNEKLFF
v_call: TRBV9; d_call: TRBD1; clone_size: many; j_call: TRBJ2-1; cdr3_nt: TGTGCCAGCAGCGCCTCCGGGACAGTCTCCTACAATGAGCAGTTCTTC; cdr3_aa: CASSASGTVSYNEQFF
v_call: TRBV30; d_call: TRBD1; clone_size: -; j_call: TRBJ1-5; cdr3_nt: TGTGCCTGGAGGGATCGACAGGGGAACCAGCCCCAGCATTTT; cdr3_aa: CAWRDRQGNQPQHF
v_call: TRBV5-5; d_call: -; clone_size: few; j_call: TRBJ1-5; cdr3_nt: TGTGCCAGCAGCTGGGGGGTCAGCAATCAGCCCCAGCATTTT; cdr3_aa: CASSWGVSNQPQHF
v_call: TRBV27; d_call: -; clone_size: many; j_call: TRBJ2-7; cdr3_nt: TGTGCCAGCAGTTTATCCCCCACTAGTTCCAGGCACGAGCAGTACTTC; cdr3_aa: CASSLSPTSSRHEQYF
v_call: TRBV2; d_call: TRBD1; clone_size: many; j_call: TRBJ2-7; cdr3_nt: TGTGCCGGGGGTGGACAGGGTGGCCACGAGCAGTACTTC; cdr3_aa: CAGGGQGGHEQYF
v_call: TRBV5-8; d_call: TRBD1; clone_size: many; j_call: TRBJ2-1; cdr3_nt: TGTGCCAGCAGCTTGTTTGGACAGGGGGCATCCTACAATGAGCAGTTCTTC; cdr3_aa: CASSLFGQGASYNEQFF
v_call: TRBV5-5; d_call: -; clone_size: many; j_call: TRBJ2-7; cdr3_nt: TGTGCCAGCAGCTTATTAGCTCAGGGCGGCTACGAGCAGTACTTC; cdr3_aa: CASSLLAQGGYEQYF
v_call: TRBV11-2; d_call: -; clone_size: many; j_call: TRBJ2-5; cdr3_nt: TGTGCCAGCAGCTTAGATAATTTGGGCATGGAGACCCAGTACTTC; cdr3_aa: CASSLDNLGMETQYF
v_call: TRBV12-3/TRBV12-4; d_call: -; clone_size: many; j_call: TRBJ2-7; cdr3_nt: TGTGCCAGCAGTTTGAGCGAATTCTACGAGCAGTACTTC; cdr3_aa: CASSLSEFYEQYF
v_call: TRBV7-3; d_call: -; clone_size: many; j_call: TRBJ2-7; cdr3_nt: TGTGCCAGCAGCTTAAGTCAGGCCCCCTTCTCCTACGAGCAGTACTTC; cdr3_aa: CASSLSQAPFSYEQYF